This T cell receptor (beta chain) was captured in a study of blood T cell repertoires in COVID-19. About the research overall: PBMCs, B-cell-depleted T cells, or T cells provided the cDNA or gDNA that made up the material.

CDR1 and CDR2 (germline): SGHRS, YFSETQ. With V trimmed by 0 bases and J by 2 bases, 3 bases remained unmatched. CDR3 length: 15 amino acids. The repertoire was sequenced with immunoSEQ multiplex PCR; TCRdb's copy has only in-frame clones and lacks some. The table has over 100,000 clones, about 78% seen once. Sequenced: peripheral blood. The chain couples TRBV5-1 to TRBJ2-7; 9 bases line up with TRBD1. The sequence was collected from a human donor in a cohort sampled during active or convalescent COVID-19. Here the CDR3 reads CASSLGGQGPYEQYF. The CDR3 nucleotides are TGCGCCAGCAGCTTGGGGGGACAGGGTCCCTACGAGCAGTACTTC.